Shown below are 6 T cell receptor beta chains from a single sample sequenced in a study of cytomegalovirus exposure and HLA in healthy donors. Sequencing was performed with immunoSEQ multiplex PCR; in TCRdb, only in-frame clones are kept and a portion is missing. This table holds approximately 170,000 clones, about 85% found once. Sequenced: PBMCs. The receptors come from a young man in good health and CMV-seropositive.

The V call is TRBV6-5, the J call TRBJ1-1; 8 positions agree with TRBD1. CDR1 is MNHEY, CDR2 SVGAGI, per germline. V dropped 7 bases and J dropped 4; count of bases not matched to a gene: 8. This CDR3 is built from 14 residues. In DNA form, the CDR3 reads TGTGCCAGCAACTACCAGGGGGCCGGCACTGAAGCTTTCTTT. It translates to CASNYQGAGTEAFF.

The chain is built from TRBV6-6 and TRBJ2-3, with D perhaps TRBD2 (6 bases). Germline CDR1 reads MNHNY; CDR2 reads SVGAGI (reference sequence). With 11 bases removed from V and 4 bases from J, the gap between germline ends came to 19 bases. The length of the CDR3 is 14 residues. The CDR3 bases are TGTGCCTCCGGGGGAGCCCGGAGGGCAGATACGCAGTATTTT. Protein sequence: CASGGARRADTQYF.

CDR3 amino acids: CASSAPDRGNEKLFF. DNA of the CDR3: TGTGCCAGCAGCGCGCCGGACAGGGGGAATGAAAAACTGTTTTTT. This chain links TRBV9 with TRBJ1-4; 10 bases align to TRBD1. J lost 5 bases, V lost 3 bases, and 4 bases had no gene match. CDR3 length: 15 amino acids. Germline V gene data show CDR1 as SGDLS and CDR2 as YYNGEE. Looking up the rest from reference TRBV9 and TRBJ1-4 gives the full variable domain: DSGVTQTPKHLITATGQRVTLRCSPRSGDLSVYWYQQSLDQGLQFLIQYYNGEERAKGNILERFSAQQFPDLHSELNLSSLELGDSALYFCASSAPDRGNEKLFFGSGTQLSVL.

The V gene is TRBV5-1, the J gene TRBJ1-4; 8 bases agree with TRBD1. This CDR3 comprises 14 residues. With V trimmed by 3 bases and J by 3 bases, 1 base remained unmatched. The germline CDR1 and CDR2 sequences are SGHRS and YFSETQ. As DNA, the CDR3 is TGCGCCAGCAGCTCACAGGGGGCTAATGAAAAACTGTTTTTT. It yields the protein CASSSQGANEKLFF.

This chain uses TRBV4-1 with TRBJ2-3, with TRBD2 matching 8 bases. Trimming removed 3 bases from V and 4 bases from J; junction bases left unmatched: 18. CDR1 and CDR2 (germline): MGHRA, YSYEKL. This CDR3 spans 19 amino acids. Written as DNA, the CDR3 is TGCGCCAGCAGCCACCTAAAGGGGAGTAGCGGGGTAGTTTCAGATACGCAGTATTTT. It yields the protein CASSHLKGSSGVVSDTQYF.

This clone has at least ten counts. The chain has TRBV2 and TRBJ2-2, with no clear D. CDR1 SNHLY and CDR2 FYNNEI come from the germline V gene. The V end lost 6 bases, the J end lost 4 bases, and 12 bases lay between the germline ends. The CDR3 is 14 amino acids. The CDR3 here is CASSSGPLTGELFF. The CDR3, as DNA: TGTGCCAGCAGCTCGGGTCCCCTCACCGGGGAGCTGTTTTTT.